This T cell receptor (beta chain) was found in a study of T cell responses to AZD1222 COVID-19 vaccine (dated by TCRdb to about 2021). Regarding the research as a whole: AZD1222 recipients with second doses at about 4 weeks or about 12 weeks were pooled, because spike-specific TCR depth and breadth did not differ between schedules. TCR sequencing covered fewer than 250 trial participants: 200 to 210 given two doses of AZD1222 and 26 given two doses of MenACWY control vaccine. Trial participants were enrolled into age subgroups of 18-55, 56-69 and 70-plus years, which contained 148, 28 and 57 TCR-sequenced participants, respectively. Summary of the overall study and its limitations: The 56-69-year group was small, and its depth increase did not reach significance, likely because of low power. No day 14 peak-response samples were available, so repertoires were characterized only after the peak T cell response. Nearly half of unique spike-specific TCRs reportedly recognized epitopes outside regions mutated in the B.1.351 and B.1.1.7 variants. A significant rise in spike-specific TCR breadth and depth was observed after two AZD1222 doses relative to day 0 and relative to MenACWY recipients. Conclusions about previously exposed vaccinees are limited, since just six AZD1222 recipients were seropositive for SARS-CoV-2 at baseline. Most participants were white British and females outnumbered males, and the authors suggested that clonal diversity may have been underestimated. The vaccine-associated CD4 TCRs covered the entire spike protein, and the dominant responses fell in regions 160-218 and 743-854.

The trim is 4 bases for V and 0 bases for J, with a gap of 21 bases between the germline ends. The CDR3 spans 18 residues, from the cysteine through the phenylalanine. Only CDR3 DNA is held: 54 bases, read in frame from base 1. CDR1 and CDR2, looked up from the germline V gene (reference sequence), are SEHNR and FQNEAQ. Per the publication, the time point label means: baseline before first vaccination. Vaccinee samples were obtained from the UK trials COV001 and COV002, which included a single-blind randomized controlled phase 2/3 trial of AZD1222 (ChAdOx1 nCoV-19) in healthy adults. Trial participant PBMC samples were collected at day 0 and day 28 after the second dose for TCRbeta chain sequencing. The CDR3 regions of human TCRbeta chains were analyzed by immunosequencing. Per the authors' processing: Repertoire TCRs were matched against a reference library of SARS-CoV-2-specific TCRs generated with the MIRA antigen-specificity platform. Breadth was defined as the fraction of unique TCRs that were SARS-CoV-2-associated. Depth was defined as the fraction of total T cells that were SARS-CoV-2-associated. Each spike-specific TCR was assigned to its reactive spike region and to a CD4 or CD8 class using the MIRA data. Log10-transformed breadth and depth values were compared by one-way ANOVA with Sidak's multiple comparisons tests. This is the immuneACCESS table as TCRdb keeps it, with only in-frame sequences that have V and J called. A part of the clones is gone; compared with another copy, unresolved V genes explain less than half, and the rest is unexplained. D and trimming were read from the DNA, whereas the V and J calls and clone size are those reported in that table. Across this sample there are 110,000 to 150,000 clones, with roughly 88% seen only once. About 3% of the sample rests with the top ten.

About this clone: Its specific antigen is unknown. No much larger clone is present one base from it, and per-base qualities are unavailable.

The V and J genes are TRBV7-9 and TRBJ1-2; the D gene is perhaps TRBD1, from 5 matching bases. Sequencing used peripheral blood, obtained on day 0 of AZD1222 vaccination. The clonotype was recovered from an adult in good health. CDR3 region: CASSSTRVTDPSNYGYTF. The bases read TGTGCCAGCAGCTCTACCCGGGTGACAGACCCTTCTAACTATGGCTACACCTTC.